The 26 T cell receptor beta chains below all came from one sample that was sequenced in a study of spatial heterogeneity in lung cancer. As to time point: sample taken at primary tumor resection. Whole-study results and caveats: One measure, the expanded intratumoral alpha and beta TCR count, tracked tumor mutation counts.

Their target antigens are unknown. TCRdb itself ran the 5' RACE reads through MiXCR, one entry per CDR3 protein. The repertoire includes 15,000 to 20,000 distinct CDR3 sequences, about 6.3% of them detected once, and 6.8% sits in the top ten. The sequencing used lung tumor tissue, collected at surgery. Source of these receptors: a male donor with early-stage non-small cell lung cancer.

In its sample, this clonotype ranks as medium-sized. Since it is a stray read in a library aimed at alpha chains, this beta chain has a size that is not meaningful. The genes are TRBV29-1 and TRBJ2-1; 14 positions match TRBD2. With 8 bases clipped from V and 8 bases from J, the junction kept 5 bases outside the gene matches. The germline gives CDR1 SQVTM, CDR2 ANQGSEA. The CDR3 sequence is 13 residues long. CDR3: CSLGTSGGHEQFF. The CDR3, as DNA: TGCAGCTTAGGGACTAGCGGGGGCCATGAGCAGTTCTTC.

At least ten counts were recorded for this clonotype. This beta chain appears as a stray read in a library generated for alpha chains; its size is not informative. The chain employs TRBV28 and TRBJ1-3; 9 bases agree with TRBD1. Germline loops: CDR1 MDHEN, CDR2 SYDVKM. The V gene end was trimmed by 5 bases and the J gene end by 0 bases; junction bases not matched to a gene: 5. This CDR3 is built from 16 residues. The CDR3 sequence is CASSPWTGVSGNTIYF. CDR3 sequence (DNA): TGTGCCAGCAGTCCATGGACAGGGGTCTCTGGAAACACCATATATTTT.

This clonotype was counted only a few times. This beta chain lies outside the target of a library built for alpha chains; its clone size means little. The J gene is TRBJ2-5, the V gene TRBV7-3; 9 bases fit TRBD2. From germline, CDR1 is SGHTA and CDR2 FQGTGA. This CDR3 is built from 16 residues. The ends lost 2 bases at V and 5 bases at J; junction bases unmatched: 9. DNA for the CDR3: TGTGCCAGCAGCTTACTCGGCGGGGGGGCCCAGGAGACCCAGTACTTC. Translation: CASSLLGGGAQETQYF.

Turning to this clonotype: This beta chain came through as a stray read in a library set up for alpha chains, and its size says little. In nucleotides, the CDR3 is TGTGCCAGCAGCCCACTCCGGGCGGGAAACACCATATATTTT. Translating gives CASSPLRAGNTIYF. J is TRBJ1-3 and V is TRBV11-2; D is unresolved. Trimming removed 5 bases at V and 4 bases at J, with 12 bases between. This CDR3 comprises 14 residues. Germline V gives CDR1 SGHAT, CDR2 FQNNGV.

This clonotype was observed at least ten times. This beta chain slipped into a library made for alpha chains as a stray read, so its size is not meaningful. This rearrangement joins TRBV4-3 to TRBJ1-2, with 9 positions matching TRBD1. The CDR3 runs to 15 residues. V dropped 5 bases and J dropped 4; count of bases not matched to a gene: 8. Germline V gene data show CDR1 as LGHNA and CDR2 as YSLEER. Here the CDR3 reads CASSAGQGTRYGYTF. The CDR3 DNA is TGCGCCAGCAGCGCAGGACAGGGGACTCGCTATGGCTACACCTTC.

This clonotype was picked up many times. The library was designed around alpha chains, so this beta chain is a stray read whose abundance carries little weight. The chain joins TRBV6-6 to TRBJ1-2, with TRBD1 identical over 7 bases. The CDR3 extends over 14 amino acids. The V gene's germline CDR1 is MNHNY and CDR2 SVGAGI (reference sequence). Trimming took 7 bases from V and 2 from J; bases not matched to a gene: 7. This chain's CDR3 is CASIPVGQNYGYTF. Here the CDR3 DNA reads TGTGCCAGCATCCCCGTGGGACAGAACTATGGCTACACCTTC.

This clonotype has ten or more counts. This beta chain lies outside the target of a library built for alpha chains; its clone size means little. The V and J genes are TRBV5-1 and TRBJ2-3; 7 bases align to TRBD1. Germline V CDR1 and CDR2: SGHRS, YFSETQ. The CDR3 is made up of 15 amino acids. V was pared by 2 bases and J by 5 bases, with 8 bases of the junction left unmatched. This CDR3 reads CASSLQGTFGDTQYF. The CDR3 nucleotides are TGCGCCAGCAGCTTACAGGGGACCTTCGGAGATACGCAGTATTTT. Filled out from reference TRBV5-1 and TRBJ2-3, the complete variable domain reads KAGVTQTPRYLIKTRGQQVTLSCSPISGHRSVSWYQQTPGQGLQFLFEYFSETQRNKGNFPGRFSGRQFSNSRSEMNVSTLELGDSALYLCASSLQGTFGDTQYFGPGTRLTVL.

This clonotype was observed a few times. The library was prepared for alpha chains; this beta chain is a stray read, so its frequency means little. The chain uses TRBV6-6 and TRBJ2-4, with a tentative D call TRBD2 (6 bases). Germline-derived CDR1 and CDR2 are MNHNY and SVGAGI (reference sequence). With 8 bases removed from V and 0 bases from J, the gap between germline ends came to 14 bases. This CDR3 is 15 amino acids long. CDR3: CASLWGTLAKNIQYF. DNA for the CDR3: TGTGCCAGCCTCTGGGGGACTCTAGCCAAAAACATTCAGTACTTC.

This clonotype occurred many times. Within a library made for alpha chains, this beta chain is off target, and its count is uninformative. Here the CDR3 DNA reads TGCAGCGTTGGGGCAACCGTCTACAATGAGCAGTTCTTC. Its protein is CSVGATVYNEQFF. The rearrangement joins TRBV29-1 to TRBJ2-1; D call uncertain. The germline CDR1 and CDR2 sequences are SQVTM and ANQGSEA. V was shortened by 4 bases and J by 3 bases, with 10 bases between the two germline ends. The CDR3 is made up of 13 amino acids.

This clonotype has a count of ten or more. As an off-target read in a library built for alpha chains, this beta chain has a frequency of little significance. This chain links TRBV6-5 with TRBJ1-2; no clear D gene. This CDR3 has 13 amino acids. Per germline, CDR1 MNHEY and CDR2 SVGAGI. V lost 0 bases, J lost 4 bases, and 6 bases lay in between. The CDR3 DNA sequence: TGTGCCAGCAGTTACTCGAAGCTCTATGGCTACACCTTC. Protein: CASSYSKLYGYTF.

This clonotype was recorded at least ten times. This beta chain appears as a stray read in a library generated for alpha chains; its size is not informative. The chain has TRBV5-1 and TRBJ2-3; D gene uncertain. This CDR3 is 15 amino acids long. V was trimmed by 5 bases and J by 1 base, leaving 14 bases between them. The germline V gene encodes CDR1 SGHRS and CDR2 YFSETQ. CDR3 protein: CASSTFGRGTDTQYF. CDR3 coding DNA: TGCGCCAGCAGTACCTTTGGGCGCGGCACAGATACGCAGTATTTT.

This clonotype was detected ten times or more. As an off-target read in a library built for alpha chains, this beta chain has a frequency of little significance. The rearrangement uses TRBV19 and TRBJ2-2; D unclear. V dropped 5 bases and J dropped 3 bases, with 10 bases sitting between them. Germline assignment: CDR1 LNHDA and CDR2 SQIVND (reference sequence). There are 14 residues in the CDR3. The chain's CDR3 is CASSQHTYTGELFF. In DNA, the CDR3 is TGTGCCAGTAGTCAACACACGTACACCGGGGAGCTGTTTTTT.

This clonotype appeared a few times. This beta chain lies outside the target of a library built for alpha chains; its clone size means little. The chain combines TRBV9 with TRBJ2-2, with TRBD2 identical over 7 bases. The V segment lost 3 bases and the J segment 7 bases; nucleotides outside the gene matches: 3. Germline V gene sequence: CDR1 SGDLS, CDR2 YYNGEE. The CDR3 extends over 13 amino acids. CDR3 protein: CASSEGGSGELFF. The CDR3 DNA follows: TGTGCCAGCAGCGAGGGAGGGAGCGGGGAGCTGTTTTTT.

This clonotype showed up many times. This beta chain is an off-target read within a library intended for alpha chains, so its frequency means little. The V and J genes are TRBV4-2 and TRBJ2-7; 8 bases fit TRBD1. The CDR3 loop spans 16 amino acids. V shed 6 bases, J shed 3 bases, and the junction held 13 bases outside the gene matches. Germline V gene sequence: CDR1 LGHNA, CDR2 YNFKEQ. In DNA form, the CDR3 reads TGTGCCAGCAGTAGAAACGGACAGGGCGAGGACTACGAGCAGTACTTC. Translating it yields CASSRNGQGEDYEQYF.

In its sample, this clonotype ranks as medium-sized. The library was built for alpha chains, so this beta chain is an off-target read and its size means little. The genes are TRBV20-1 and TRBJ2-3, with TRBD2 matching over 10 bases. Per germline, CDR1 DFQATT and CDR2 SNEGSKA (reference sequence). The J segment lost 1 base and the V segment lost 6 bases, leaving 16 bases of the junction unmatched. This CDR3 has 18 amino acids. The CDR3 region has the DNA TGCAGTGCCTTGGAGTGGCTAGCGGGAGTCAGGGGCACAGATACGCAGTATTTT. Residues: CSALEWLAGVRGTDTQYF.

This clonotype appeared many times. This beta chain lies outside the target of a library built for alpha chains; its clone size means little. The chain recombines TRBV18 with TRBJ1-1; D ambiguous. CDR1 is KGHSH and CDR2 is LQKENI in the germline V gene. This CDR3 spans 14 amino acids. The V and J ends lost 2 bases and 0 bases respectively, with 7 bases between them. CDR3: CASSPATMNTEAFF. The CDR3 nucleotides read TGTGCCAGCTCACCAGCGACAATGAACACTGAAGCTTTCTTT.

This clonotype was recorded many times. Because this beta chain is a stray read in a library intended to capture alpha chains, its abundance should not be given much weight. The chain combines TRBV7-2 with TRBJ2-7; 10 bases are a match to TRBD1. Germline V gene lookup returns CDR1 SGHTA and CDR2 FQGNSA. V shed 6 bases, J shed 5 bases, and the junction held 7 bases outside the gene matches. This CDR3 has 14 amino acids. CDR3 sequence reads: CASRRTGGLDEQYF. DNA for the CDR3: TGTGCCAGCAGGAGGACAGGGGGACTCGACGAGCAGTACTTC.

Comments on this clonotype: This beta chain is a stray sequence in a library constructed for alpha chains; its clone size is not meaningful. The chain is built from TRBV19 and TRBJ1-6; TRBD1 might be the D (6 bases). V lost 5 bases, J lost 6 bases, and 11 bases lay in between. CDR3 length equals 14 residues. CDR1 and CDR2 (germline): LNHDA, SQIVND (reference sequence). CDR3 nucleotides: TGTGCCAGTAGTCTCACAGGGATTAATTCACCCCTCCACTTT. This codes for CASSLTGINSPLHF.

In its sample, this clonotype was seen many times. This beta chain is an off-target read within a library intended for alpha chains, so its frequency means little. The chain uses TRBV3-1 and TRBJ2-7; 10 bases map to TRBD2. Germline CDR1 is LGHDT and CDR2 is YNNKEL (reference sequence). The CDR3 covers 16 residues. The trim removed 0 bases at V and 5 bases at J, leaving 7 bases unmatched. CDR3 sequence reads: CASSQDRLAGVHEQYF. In nucleotides, the CDR3 is TGTGCCAGCAGCCAAGATCGGCTAGCGGGAGTCCACGAGCAGTACTTC.

With respect to this clonotype: Since it is a stray read in a library aimed at alpha chains, this beta chain has a size that is not meaningful. V gene TRBV4-3 combines with J gene TRBJ2-7, with TRBD2 matching 10 bases. V dropped 1 base and J dropped 1; count of bases not matched to a gene: 4. The germline CDR1 and CDR2 sequences are LGHNA and YSLEER. This CDR3 is 16 amino acids long. As DNA, the CDR3 is TGCGCCAGCAGCCAAGGATCTAGCGGGGGTTCCTACGAGCAGTACTTC. Protein product: CASSQGSSGGSYEQYF.

Relative to its sample, this clonotype is medium-sized (0.01 to 0.1%). A library prepared for alpha chains yielded this beta chain as an off-target read; its size is of little meaning. CDR3 region: CASSRQGALGETQYF. The CDR3, as DNA: TGTGCCAGCAGTCGACAGGGGGCCTTAGGAGAGACCCAGTACTTC. This rearrangement joins TRBV25-1 to TRBJ2-5; the match to TRBD1 covers 10 bases. V was pared by 5 bases and J by 4 bases, with 7 bases of the junction left unmatched. Germline V CDR1 and CDR2: MGHDK, SYGVNS. The CDR3 runs to 15 residues.

This clonotype was recorded many times. The size of this beta chain means little, since it is a stray read in a library made for alpha chains. This chain joins TRBV6-5 and TRBJ1-3, with D possibly being TRBD1 (5 bases). The ends were cut back, 2 bases at V and 2 bases at J, with 13 bases in the middle. There are 16 residues in the CDR3. From germline, CDR1 is MNHEY and CDR2 SVGAGI. The CDR3 DNA reads as TGTGCCAGCAGTTACGGGCAGGGTACTCCTGGAAACACCATATATTTT. Amino acids: CASSYGQGTPGNTIYF.

This clonotype showed up many times. This beta chain came through as a stray read in a library set up for alpha chains, and its size says little. V and J are TRBV5-4 and TRBJ2-5; D ambiguous. CDR1 is SGHNT, CDR2 YYREEE, per germline (reference sequence). The CDR3 has 12 residues. V lost 4 bases, J lost 0 bases, and 4 bases lay in between. Here the CDR3 reads CASSRNQETQYF. In DNA form, the CDR3 reads TGTGCCAGCAGCCGGAACCAAGAGACCCAGTACTTC.

This clonotype has ten or more counts. This beta chain came through as a stray read in a library set up for alpha chains, and its size says little. This chain joins TRBV29-1 and TRBJ2-6, with 11 bases fitting TRBD1. J was trimmed by 3 bases and V by 6 bases; bases with no gene match: 16. The CDR3 loop spans 19 amino acids. Germline values: CDR1 SQVTM, CDR2 ANQGSEA. Here the CDR3 reads CSVEDPRDRGFRGANVLTF. The DNA of the CDR3 is TGCAGCGTGGAGGACCCTCGGGACAGGGGGTTTCGTGGGGCCAACGTCCTGACTTTC.

Ten or more counts support this clonotype. A library made for alpha chains picked up this beta chain off target, so its size means little. V usage is TRBV28 and J usage is TRBJ1-4; D not resolved. The V end was cut by 6 bases, the J end by 5 bases, with 19 bases between. This CDR3 region has 16 residues. CDR1 and CDR2 from the germline V gene are MDHEN and SYDVKM. CDR3 in amino acids: CASSVTAEGKNEKLFF. CDR3 bases: TGTGCCAGCAGCGTCACAGCGGAAGGGAAAAATGAAAAACTGTTTTTT. Together with reference TRBV28 and TRBJ1-4, the CDR3 gives the full variable domain: DVKVTQSSRYLVKRTGEKVFLECVQDMDHENMFWYRQDPGLGLRLIYFSYDVKMKEKGDIPEGYSVSREKKERFSLILESASTNQTSMYLCASSVTAEGKNEKLFFGSGTQLSVL.

This clonotype was counted many times. Found in a library prepared for alpha chains, this beta chain is an off-target read, and its abundance has little meaning. The chain uses TRBV20-1 and TRBJ2-7; 11 bases match TRBD2. V lost 0 bases to trimming and J lost 3 bases; unmatched junction nucleotides: 7. Germline V CDR1 and CDR2: DFQATT, SNEGSKA (reference sequence). CDR3 length equals 16 residues. CDR3 amino acids: CSARDQASGGNYEQYF. The CDR3 DNA reads as TGCAGTGCTAGAGATCAGGCTAGCGGGGGGAACTACGAGCAGTACTTC.